Listed here is a single T cell receptor beta chain. The antigen this receptor binds is unknown. Nothing much larger sits one base from this clone, and base qualities are not available. The germline V gene provides CDR1 SNHLY and CDR2 FYNNEI. From its cysteine to its phenylalanine, the CDR3 spans 12 amino acids. CDR3 DNA is the only sequence kept; it has 36 bases, read in frame from the first base. V has 8 bases trimmed and J has 2 bases trimmed; junction bases matching no gene number 1. The time point label, read with the paper, signifies: pre-treatment sample, taken before nivolumab and TIL therapy. Adults with stage 4 NSCLC were enrolled in a dual-center phase I trial from 2017 to January 2020. The samples were obtained from a phase I trial that was single-arm and open-label and tested tumor-infiltrating lymphocyte therapy combined with nivolumab in advanced non-small cell lung cancer. Blood mononuclear cells from EDTA tubes were separated on a Ficoll gradient and snap-frozen as pellets, and DNA was extracted from the cells using a Qiagen mini-prep kit.

This specimen comes from a study of TIL therapy for anti-PD-1-resistant metastatic lung cancer (dated by TCRdb to the early 2020s). About the investigation overall: Before any PD-1/PD-L1 blockade was given, tumors were harvested, nivolumab was then administered, and patients who progressed went on to receive lymphodepletion, an infusion of expanded TIL, and IL-2. Enrolled patients had a median age of around 58 years (range about 35-80) and a median tumor PD-L1 proportion score of around 6%. Most of the cohort had lung adenocarcinoma, a few tumors were EGFR-mutant and two were ALK-rearranged, and half of the patients were current or former smokers. A median non-synonymous tumor mutation burden of roughly 1.4 mutations per megabase was determined across the cohort by whole-exome sequencing. Clonotypes were tracked across tumor, expanded TIL product and serial blood samples by T cell receptor beta sequencing of tumor and peripheral blood.

Using bias-controlled multiplex PCR with the immunoSEQ v3 hsTCRB kit, the TCR beta CDR3 regions were amplified from genomic DNA. TCR libraries were sequenced on an Illumina NextSeq 500 to 2 million or so read pairs for survey level or roughly 4.5-6 million for deep level. From the authors' description of their analysis: V, D and J genes were assigned, non-productive sequences were removed, and clonality was reported by immunoSEQ Analyzer software. Repertoires of infused TIL and blood were compared using productive Simpson clonality and the Morisita overlap index of productive TRB rearrangements. Absolute clonotype counts in blood were estimated by multiplying the lymphocyte count by the CD3+ fraction and by the productive frequency of the clone. TCRdb mirrors the immuneACCESS table, restricted to in-frame sequences. Some clones are absent from its copies; in checked studies, under half trace to an unresolved V gene, and the reason for the others is unknown. V and J calls and clone size come straight from that table; D and trimming were deduced from the DNA. The sample has tens of thousands of clones on record, 74% of them singletons. The ten largest make up 2.5% to 3% of the sample.

Here is what the overall study found, with its caveats: The study protocol defined all tumor marker inferences as exploratory. The cohort was highly selected, with more treatment-naive, never-smoker and oncogene-addicted patients than typical, limiting generalizability. Clonotypes from the infused TIL partially replaced the baseline peripheral repertoire and then declined over months, and persistence showed no apparent association with response.

The origin of this receptor is a woman aged 30 to 85 with non-small cell lung cancer. The sample in question was blood, obtained at baseline. In this chain, TRBV2 is recombined with TRBJ2-5; 8 middle bases align to TRBD1. The DNA sequence follows: TGTGCCAGCGGACAGGGTCAAGAGACCCAGTACTTC. This codes for CASGQGQETQYF.